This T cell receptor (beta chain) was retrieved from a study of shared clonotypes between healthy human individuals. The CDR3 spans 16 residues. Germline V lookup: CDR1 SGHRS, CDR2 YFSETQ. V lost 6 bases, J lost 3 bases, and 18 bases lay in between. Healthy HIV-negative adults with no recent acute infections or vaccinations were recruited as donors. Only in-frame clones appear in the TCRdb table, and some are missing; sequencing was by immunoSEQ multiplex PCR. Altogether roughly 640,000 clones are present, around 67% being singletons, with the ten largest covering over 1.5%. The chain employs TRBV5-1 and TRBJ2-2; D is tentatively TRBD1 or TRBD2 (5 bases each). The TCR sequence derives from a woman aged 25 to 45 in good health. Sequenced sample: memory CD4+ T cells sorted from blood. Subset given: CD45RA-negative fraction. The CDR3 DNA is TGCGCCAGCACCACGAACGGGGCTCCCGACACCGGGGAGCTGTTTTTT. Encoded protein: CASTTNGAPDTGELFF.